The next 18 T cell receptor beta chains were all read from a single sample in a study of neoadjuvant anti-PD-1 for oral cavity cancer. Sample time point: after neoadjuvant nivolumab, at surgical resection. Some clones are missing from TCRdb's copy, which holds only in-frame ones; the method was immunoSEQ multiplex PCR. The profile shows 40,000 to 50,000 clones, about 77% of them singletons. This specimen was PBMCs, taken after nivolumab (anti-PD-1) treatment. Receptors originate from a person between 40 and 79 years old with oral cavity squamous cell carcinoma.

This CDR3 reads CASSLDGGARNEQFF. The DNA of the CDR3 is TGTGCCAGCAGCTTGGACGGGGGGGCGAGAAATGAGCAGTTCTTC. The V call is TRBV7-2, the J call TRBJ2-1, with TRBD2 matching over 8 bases. The V segment lost 3 bases and the J segment 7 bases; nucleotides outside the gene matches: 8. Germline assignment: CDR1 SGHTA and CDR2 FQGNSA. This CDR3 comprises 15 residues.

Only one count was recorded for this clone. CDR3 sequence (DNA): TGTGCCAGCAGTGAAGTGCCGGGGGCCGGGGAGCTGTTTTTT. Protein: CASSEVPGAGELFF. This chain uses TRBV25-1 with TRBJ2-2; tentatively, D is TRBD2 (6 bases). The V end was cut by 2 bases, the J end by 6 bases, with 10 bases between. Per the germline V gene, CDR1 is MGHDK and CDR2 is SYGVNS. The CDR3 is 14 residues long.

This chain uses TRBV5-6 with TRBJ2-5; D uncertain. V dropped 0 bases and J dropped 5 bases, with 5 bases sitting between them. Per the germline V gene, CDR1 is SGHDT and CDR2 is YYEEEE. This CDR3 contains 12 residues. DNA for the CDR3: TGTGCCAGCAGCTTGGGGGTTGAGACCCAGTACTTC. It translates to CASSLGVETQYF. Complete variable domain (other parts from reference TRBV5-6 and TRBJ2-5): DAGVTQSPTHLIKTRGQQVTLRCSPKSGHDTVSWYQQALGQGPQFIFQYYEEEERQRGNFPDRFSGHQFPNYSSELNVNALLLGDSALYLCASSLGVETQYFGPGTRLLVL.

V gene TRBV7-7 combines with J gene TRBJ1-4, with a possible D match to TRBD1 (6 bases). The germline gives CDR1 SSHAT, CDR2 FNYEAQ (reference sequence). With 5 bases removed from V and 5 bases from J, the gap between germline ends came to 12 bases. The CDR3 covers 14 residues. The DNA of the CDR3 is TGTGCCAGCAGCCGGGGGGGGGCAAATGAAAAACTGTTTTTT. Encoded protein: CASSRGGANEKLFF.

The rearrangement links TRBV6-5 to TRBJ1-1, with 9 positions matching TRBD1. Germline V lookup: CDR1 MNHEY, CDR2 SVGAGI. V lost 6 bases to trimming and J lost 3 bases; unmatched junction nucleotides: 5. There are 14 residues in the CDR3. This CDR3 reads CASREQGAYTEAFF. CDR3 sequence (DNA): TGTGCCAGCAGGGAACAGGGGGCCTACACTGAAGCTTTCTTT.

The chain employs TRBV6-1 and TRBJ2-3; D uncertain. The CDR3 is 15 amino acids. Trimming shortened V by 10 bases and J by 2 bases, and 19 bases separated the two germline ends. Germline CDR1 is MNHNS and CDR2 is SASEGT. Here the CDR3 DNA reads TGTGCCACCACCTCACTCGGGTCAAACACAGATACGCAGTATTTT. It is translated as CATTSLGSNTDTQYF.

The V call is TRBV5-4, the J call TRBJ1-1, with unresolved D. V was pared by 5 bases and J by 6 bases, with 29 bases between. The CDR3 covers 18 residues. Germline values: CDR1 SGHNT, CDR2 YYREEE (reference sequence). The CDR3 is CASSLQRGGWGGDAEAFF. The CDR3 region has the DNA TGTGCCAGCAGTCTGCAGCGGGGTGGGTGGGGAGGTGACGCTGAAGCTTTCTTT. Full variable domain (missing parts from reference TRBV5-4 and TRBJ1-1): ETGVTQSPTHLIKTRGQQVTLRCSSQSGHNTVSWYQQALGQGPQFIFQYYREEENGRGNFPPRFSGLQFPNYSSELNVNALELDDSALYLCASSLQRGGWGGDAEAFFGQGTRLTVV.

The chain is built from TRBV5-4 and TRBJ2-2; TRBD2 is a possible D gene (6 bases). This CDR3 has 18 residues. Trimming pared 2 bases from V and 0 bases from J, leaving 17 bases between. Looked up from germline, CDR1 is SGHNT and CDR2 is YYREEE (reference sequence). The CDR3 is CASSFGGWTAANTGELFF. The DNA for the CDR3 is TGTGCCAGCAGCTTTGGGGGGTGGACGGCAGCGAACACCGGGGAGCTGTTTTTT. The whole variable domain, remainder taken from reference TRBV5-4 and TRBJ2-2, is ETGVTQSPTHLIKTRGQQVTLRCSSQSGHNTVSWYQQALGQGPQFIFQYYREEENGRGNFPPRFSGLQFPNYSSELNVNALELDDSALYLCASSFGGWTAANTGELFFGEGSRLTVL.

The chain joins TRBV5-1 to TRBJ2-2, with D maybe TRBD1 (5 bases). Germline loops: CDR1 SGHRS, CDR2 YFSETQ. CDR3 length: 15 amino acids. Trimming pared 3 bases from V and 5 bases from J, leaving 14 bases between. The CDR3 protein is CASSSDDRRTGELFF. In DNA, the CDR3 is TGCGCCAGCAGCTCGGACGACAGAAGGACCGGGGAGCTGTTTTTT. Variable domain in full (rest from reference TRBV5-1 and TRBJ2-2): KAGVTQTPRYLIKTRGQQVTLSCSPISGHRSVSWYQQTPGQGLQFLFEYFSETQRNKGNFPGRFSGRQFSNSRSEMNVSTLELGDSALYLCASSSDDRRTGELFFGEGSRLTVL.

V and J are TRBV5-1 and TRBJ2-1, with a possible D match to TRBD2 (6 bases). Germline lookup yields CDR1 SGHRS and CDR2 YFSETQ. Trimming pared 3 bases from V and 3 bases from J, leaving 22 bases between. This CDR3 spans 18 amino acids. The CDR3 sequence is CASSWREEGLGVYNEQFF. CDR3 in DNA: TGCGCCAGCAGCTGGAGGGAGGAGGGTCTCGGAGTCTACAATGAGCAGTTCTTC.

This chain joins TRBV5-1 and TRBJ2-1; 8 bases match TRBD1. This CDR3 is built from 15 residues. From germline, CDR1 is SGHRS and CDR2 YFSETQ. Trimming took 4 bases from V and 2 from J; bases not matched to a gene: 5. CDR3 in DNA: TGCGCCAGCAGCAAGACAGGGGAACCCTACAATGAGCAGTTCTTC. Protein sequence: CASSKTGEPYNEQFF.

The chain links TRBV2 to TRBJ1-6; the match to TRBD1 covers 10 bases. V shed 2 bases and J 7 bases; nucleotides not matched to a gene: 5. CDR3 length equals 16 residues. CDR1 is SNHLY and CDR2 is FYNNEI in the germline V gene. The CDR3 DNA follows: TGTGCCAGCAGTGAACTTCCGGGACAGGGGAATTCACCCCTCCACTTT. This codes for CASSELPGQGNSPLHF.

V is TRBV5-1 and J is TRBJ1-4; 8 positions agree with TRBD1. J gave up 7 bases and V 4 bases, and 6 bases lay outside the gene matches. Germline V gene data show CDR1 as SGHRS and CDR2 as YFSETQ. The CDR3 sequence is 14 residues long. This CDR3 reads CASSRQGASEKLFF. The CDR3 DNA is TGCGCCAGCAGCCGTCAGGGGGCTAGTGAAAAACTGTTTTTT. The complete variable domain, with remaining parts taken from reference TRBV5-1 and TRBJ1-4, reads KAGVTQTPRYLIKTRGQQVTLSCSPISGHRSVSWYQQTPGQGLQFLFEYFSETQRNKGNFPGRFSGRQFSNSRSEMNVSTLELGDSALYLCASSRQGASEKLFFGSGTQLSVL.

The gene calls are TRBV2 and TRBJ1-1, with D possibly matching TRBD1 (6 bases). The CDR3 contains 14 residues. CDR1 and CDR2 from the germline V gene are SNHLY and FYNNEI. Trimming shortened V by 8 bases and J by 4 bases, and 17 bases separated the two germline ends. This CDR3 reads CASGPKRGGTEAFF. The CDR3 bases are TGTGCCAGCGGCCCTAAAAGGGGGGGCACTGAAGCTTTCTTT.

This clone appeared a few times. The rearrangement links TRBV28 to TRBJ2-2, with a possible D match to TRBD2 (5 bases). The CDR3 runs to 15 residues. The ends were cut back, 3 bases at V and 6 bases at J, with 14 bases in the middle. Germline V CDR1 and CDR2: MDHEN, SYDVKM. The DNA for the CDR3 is TGTGCCAGCAGTTTCGTCGGGATGTCGGCCGGGGAGCTGTTTTTT. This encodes CASSFVGMSAGELFF.

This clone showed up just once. CDR3 sequence: CASSKAGPPHYYGYTF. In DNA, the CDR3 is TGTGCCAGCAGCAAAGCGGGTCCTCCCCACTACTATGGCTACACCTTC. The chain employs TRBV21-1 and TRBJ1-2. TRBV21-1 is termed a pseudogene. This CDR3 is 16 amino acids long.

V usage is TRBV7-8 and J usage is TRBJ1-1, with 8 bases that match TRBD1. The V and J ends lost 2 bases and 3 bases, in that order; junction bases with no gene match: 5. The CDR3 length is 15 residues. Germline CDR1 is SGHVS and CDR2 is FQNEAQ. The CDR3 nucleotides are TGTGCCAGCAGCTTACAACAGGGGGGGGACACTGAAGCTTTCTTT. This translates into CASSLQQGGDTEAFF.

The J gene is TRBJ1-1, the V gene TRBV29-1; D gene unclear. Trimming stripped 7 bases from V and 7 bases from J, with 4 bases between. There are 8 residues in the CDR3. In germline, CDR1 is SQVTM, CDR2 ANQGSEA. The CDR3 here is CSGDEAFF. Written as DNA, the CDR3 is TGCAGCGGAGATGAAGCTTTCTTT.